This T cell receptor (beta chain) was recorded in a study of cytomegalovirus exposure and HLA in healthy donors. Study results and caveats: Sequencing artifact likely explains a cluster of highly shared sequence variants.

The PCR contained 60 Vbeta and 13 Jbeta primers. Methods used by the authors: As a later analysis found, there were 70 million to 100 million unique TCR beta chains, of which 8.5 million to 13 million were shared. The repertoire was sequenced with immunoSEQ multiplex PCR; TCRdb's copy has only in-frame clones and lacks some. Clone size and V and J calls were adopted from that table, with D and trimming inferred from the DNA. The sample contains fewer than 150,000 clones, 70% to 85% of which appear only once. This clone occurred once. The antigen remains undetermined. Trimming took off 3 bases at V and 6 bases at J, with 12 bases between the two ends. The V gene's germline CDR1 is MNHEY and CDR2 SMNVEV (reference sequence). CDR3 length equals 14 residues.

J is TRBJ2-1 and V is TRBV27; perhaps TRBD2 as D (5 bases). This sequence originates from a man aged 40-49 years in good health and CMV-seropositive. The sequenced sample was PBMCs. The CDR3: CASSFLGDSNEQFF. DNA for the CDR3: TGTGCCAGCAGTTTCCTCGGGGATAGCAATGAGCAGTTCTTC.